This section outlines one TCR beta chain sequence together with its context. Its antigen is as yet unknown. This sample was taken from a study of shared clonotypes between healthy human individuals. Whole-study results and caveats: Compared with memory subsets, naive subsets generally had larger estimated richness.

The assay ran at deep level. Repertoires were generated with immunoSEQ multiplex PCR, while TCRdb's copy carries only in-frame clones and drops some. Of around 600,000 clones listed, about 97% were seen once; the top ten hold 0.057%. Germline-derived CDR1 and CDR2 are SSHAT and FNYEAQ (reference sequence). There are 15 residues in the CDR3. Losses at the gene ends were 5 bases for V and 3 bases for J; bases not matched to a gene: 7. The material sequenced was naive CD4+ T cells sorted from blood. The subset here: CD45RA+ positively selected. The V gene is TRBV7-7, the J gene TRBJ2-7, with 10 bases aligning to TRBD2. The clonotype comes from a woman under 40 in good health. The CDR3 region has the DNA TGTGCCAGCAGCCCCGGACTAGCGGAGATCTACGAGCAGTACTTC. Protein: CASSPGLAEIYEQYF.